This TCR beta chain was found in a study of regulatory T cells in long-lasting Graves disease. Notes on the study in general: There was favoring of TRBV28, TRBJ1-2 and TRBJ2-5 in persistent disease. Those with persistent disease had in common more public clonotypes (about 2,500) than new patients (roughly 970).

This sample's time point: newly diagnosed GD, antithyroid drugs for less than 3 months. Researchers made the TCR library from RNA that was extracted from PBMCs. CDR1 MGHDK and CDR2 SYGVNS come from the germline V gene. The CDR3 consists of 16 residues. Trimming took 4 bases from V and 5 from J, leaving 20 bases between them. This clonotype was found a few times. What it binds is not known. Sequencing libraries for TCR beta were prepared with iRepertoire HTBI primers and Arm-PCR of CDR3 regions. Using its own MiXCR run on the multiplex PCR reads, TCRdb lists one record per CDR3 protein. The repertoire holds approximately 270,000 distinct CDR3 sequences, with 18% as singletons. This same sample was also part of a study on T cells in Graves' hyperthyroidism and ophthalmopathy.

This specimen consisted of peripheral blood mononuclear cells (PBMCs), obtained at new diagnosis, from a patient treated with antithyroid drugs. This TCR was recovered from a woman aged 25 to 39 with Graves disease. The chain joins TRBV25-1 to TRBJ1-2; TRBD1 might be the D (5 bases). The CDR3 protein is CASSAPNLGAGYGYTF. The CDR3 DNA reads as TGTGCCAGCAGTGCACCCAATCTAGGGGCCGGGTATGGCTACACCTTC.